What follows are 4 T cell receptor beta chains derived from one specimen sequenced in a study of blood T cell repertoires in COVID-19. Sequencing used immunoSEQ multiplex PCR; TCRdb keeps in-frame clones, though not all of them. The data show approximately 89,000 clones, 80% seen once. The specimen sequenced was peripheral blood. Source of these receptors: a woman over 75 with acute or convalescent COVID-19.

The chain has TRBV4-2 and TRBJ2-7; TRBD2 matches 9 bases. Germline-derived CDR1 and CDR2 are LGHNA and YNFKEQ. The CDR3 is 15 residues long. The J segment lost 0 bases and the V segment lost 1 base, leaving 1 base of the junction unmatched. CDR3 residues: CASSQVAGDSYEQYF. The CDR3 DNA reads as TGTGCCAGCAGCCAAGTAGCGGGGGACTCCTACGAGCAGTACTTC.

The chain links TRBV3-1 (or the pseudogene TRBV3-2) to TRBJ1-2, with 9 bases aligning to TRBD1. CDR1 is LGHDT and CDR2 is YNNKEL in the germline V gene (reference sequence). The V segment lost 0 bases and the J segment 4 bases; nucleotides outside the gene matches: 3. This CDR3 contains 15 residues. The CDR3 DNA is TGTGCCAGCAGCCAAGAGGCGACAGGGGGCTATGGCTACACCTTC. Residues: CASSQEATGGYGYTF.

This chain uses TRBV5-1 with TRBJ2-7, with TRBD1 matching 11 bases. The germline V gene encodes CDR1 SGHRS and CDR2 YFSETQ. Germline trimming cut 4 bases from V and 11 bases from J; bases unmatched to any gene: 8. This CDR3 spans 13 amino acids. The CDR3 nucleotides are TGCGCCAGCAGCGTACCGGGACAGGGGGAAAAGTACTTC. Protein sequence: CASSVPGQGEKYF. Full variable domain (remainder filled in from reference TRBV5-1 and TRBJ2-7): KAGVTQTPRYLIKTRGQQVTLSCSPISGHRSVSWYQQTPGQGLQFLFEYFSETQRNKGNFPGRFSGRQFSNSRSEMNVSTLELGDSALYLCASSVPGQGEKYFGPGTRLTVT.

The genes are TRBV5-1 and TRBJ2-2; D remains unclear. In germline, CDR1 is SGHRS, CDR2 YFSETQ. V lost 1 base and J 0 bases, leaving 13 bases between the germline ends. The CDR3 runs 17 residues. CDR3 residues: CASSLSSFQANTGELFF. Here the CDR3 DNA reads TGCGCCAGCAGCTTGAGTAGCTTTCAAGCGAACACCGGGGAGCTGTTTTTT.